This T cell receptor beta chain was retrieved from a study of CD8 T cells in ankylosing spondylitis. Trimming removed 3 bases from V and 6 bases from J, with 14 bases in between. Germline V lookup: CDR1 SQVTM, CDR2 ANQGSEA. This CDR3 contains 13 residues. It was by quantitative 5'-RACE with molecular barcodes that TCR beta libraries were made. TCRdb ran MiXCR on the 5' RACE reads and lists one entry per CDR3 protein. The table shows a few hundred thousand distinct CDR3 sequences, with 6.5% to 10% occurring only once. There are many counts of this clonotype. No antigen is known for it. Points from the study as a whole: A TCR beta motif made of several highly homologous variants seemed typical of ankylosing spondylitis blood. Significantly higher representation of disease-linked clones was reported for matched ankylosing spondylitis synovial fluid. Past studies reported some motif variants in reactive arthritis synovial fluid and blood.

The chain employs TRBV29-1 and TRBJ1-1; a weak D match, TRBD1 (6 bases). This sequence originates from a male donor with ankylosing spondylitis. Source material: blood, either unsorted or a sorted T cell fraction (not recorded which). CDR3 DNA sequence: TGCAGCGTTGACTCAGGGGAGTTCTCTGAAGCTTTCTTT. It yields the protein CSVDSGEFSEAFF. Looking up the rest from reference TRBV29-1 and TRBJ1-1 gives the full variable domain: SAVISQKPSRDICQRGTSLTIQCQVDSQVTMMFWYRQQPGQSLTLIATANQGSEATYESGFVIDKFPISRPNLTFSTLTVSNMSPEDSSIYLCSVDSGEFSEAFFGQGTRLTVV.